Following are 14 T cell receptor beta chains from one sample sequenced in a study of blood T cell repertoires in COVID-19. TCRdb's copy holds only in-frame clones and misses some; the assay was immunoSEQ multiplex PCR. Of under 200,000 clones listed, roughly 80% are singletons. Material for sequencing was PBMCs or T cells enriched from blood (not recorded which). These receptors were obtained from a woman aged 50 to 60 who had recovered from COVID-19.

This clone has only one observation. The chain combines TRBV5-1 with TRBJ2-5; the match to TRBD2 covers 12 bases. Germline assignment: CDR1 SGHRS and CDR2 YFSETQ. Trimming cost V 6 bases and J 5 bases; bases outside gene matches: 8. The CDR3 spans 15 residues. The CDR3 is CASTILAGGGETQYF. Written as DNA, the CDR3 is TGCGCCAGCACTATACTAGCGGGGGGAGGTGAGACCCAGTACTTC.

The gene calls are TRBV5-8 and TRBJ2-5; 7 bases line up with TRBD1. V was clipped by 2 bases and J by 1 base; unmatched bases: 5. The CDR3 has 15 amino acids. The V gene's germline CDR1 is SGHTS and CDR2 YDEGEE. CDR3 sequence: CASSFQTGAQETQYF. The CDR3 nucleotides are TGTGCCAGCAGCTTTCAAACAGGGGCCCAAGAGACCCAGTACTTC.

The chain carries TRBV18 and TRBJ1-5, with TRBD1 as a possible D gene (5 bases). The length of the CDR3 is 16 residues. V lost 2 bases and J 3 bases, leaving 14 bases between the germline ends. The germline CDR1 and CDR2 sequences are KGHSH and LQKENI. In nucleotides, the CDR3 is TGTGCCAGCTCACCAACCTTCCAGGGTTCCAATCAGCCCCAGCATTTT. It codes for CASSPTFQGSNQPQHF.

The CDR3 region is CASGLRGLGYTF. The CDR3 coding sequence is TGTGCCAGCGGGCTCAGGGGGCTCGGCTACACCTTC. This chain links TRBV27 with TRBJ1-2; 8 nucleotides align to TRBD1. Germline V gene lookup returns CDR1 MNHEY and CDR2 SMNVEV (reference sequence). The CDR3 contains 12 residues. V shed 8 bases, J shed 8 bases, and the junction held 7 bases outside the gene matches.

The gene calls are TRBV30 and TRBJ1-1, with TRBD1 matching 7 bases. The V and J ends lost 5 bases and 3 bases, in that order; junction bases with no gene match: 6. This CDR3 is built from 13 residues. The germline V gene encodes CDR1 GTSNPN and CDR2 SVGIG (reference sequence). CDR3 coding DNA: TGTGCCTGGTCCAGGGGGATGGACACTGAAGCTTTCTTT. This sequence encodes CAWSRGMDTEAFF.

J is TRBJ2-2 and V is TRBV5-1, with 9 bases matching TRBD1. This CDR3 contains 17 residues. The V gene's germline CDR1 is SGHRS and CDR2 YFSETQ. Germline trimming cut 4 bases from V and 0 bases from J; bases unmatched to any gene: 7. Here the CDR3 DNA reads TGCGCCAGCAGCCTAGGGGACAGGGCTTCGAACACCGGGGAGCTGTTTTTT. Its translation: CASSLGDRASNTGELFF.

The chain links TRBV7-2 to TRBJ2-7; 7 bases align to TRBD1. Germline trimming cut 1 base from V and 1 base from J; bases unmatched to any gene: 4. CDR3 length: 15 amino acids. Per the germline V gene, CDR1 is SGHTA and CDR2 is FQGNSA. CDR3 in amino acids: CASSLGAGGSYEQYV. The CDR3 DNA is TGTGCCAGCAGCTTAGGGGCAGGGGGATCCTACGAGCAGTACGTC.

As DNA, the CDR3 is TGTGCCAGCAGCCAAAGGGTAGGCGGGACAGGGGATCCCGAGACCCAGTACTTC. It specifies CASSQRVGGTGDPETQYF. The chain joins TRBV3-1 (or the pseudogene TRBV3-2) to TRBJ2-5; TRBD1 matches at 10 bases. V gave up 2 bases and J gave up 5 bases; unmatched junction bases: 14. Germline V gene sequence: CDR1 LGHDT, CDR2 YNNKEL (reference sequence). This CDR3 comprises 18 residues.

This clone was seen a handful of times. This sequence joins TRBV14 and TRBJ2-1, with D possibly being TRBD2 (5 bases). V lost 1 base and J lost 4, with 11 bases in between. CDR1 SGHDN and CDR2 FVKESK come from the germline V gene. The length of the CDR3 is 15 residues. For the CDR3, the DNA is TGTGCCAGCAGCCAAGGGTGGAGGAATTACAATGAGCAGTTCTTC. It specifies CASSQGWRNYNEQFF.

The chain carries TRBV3-1 (or the pseudogene TRBV3-2) and TRBJ2-7; 10 bases are shared with TRBD2. Germline V gene data show CDR1 as LGHDT and CDR2 as YNNKEL (reference sequence). V lost 4 bases to trimming and J lost 7 bases; unmatched junction nucleotides: 16. The CDR3 loop spans 17 amino acids. CDR3 in amino acids: CASSPYILAGRGREQYV. The CDR3 DNA reads TGTGCCAGCAGCCCATACATACTAGCGGGAAGGGGAAGGGAGCAGTACGTC.

This chain joins TRBV6-5 and TRBJ2-1, with D possibly TRBD1 on 5 matching bases. Germline V gene data show CDR1 as MNHEY and CDR2 as SVGAGI. The CDR3 extends over 13 amino acids. The germline V and J ends were trimmed by 2 bases and 6 bases, with 8 bases remaining between them. Here the CDR3 DNA reads TGTGCCAGCAGTTACGGGGCGGCCAATGAGCAGTTCTTC. This gives the protein CASSYGAANEQFF.

V gene TRBV5-1 combines with J gene TRBJ1-1; 7 bases match TRBD1. With V trimmed by 4 bases and J by 0 bases, 6 bases remained unmatched. Germline V lookup: CDR1 SGHRS, CDR2 YFSETQ. The length of the CDR3 is 15 residues. The CDR3 DNA reads TGCGCCAGCAGCCCGGGACAGACCATGAACACTGAAGCTTTCTTT. Amino acid sequence: CASSPGQTMNTEAFF. The variable domain in full, with the rest retrieved from reference TRBV5-1 and TRBJ1-1, is KAGVTQTPRYLIKTRGQQVTLSCSPISGHRSVSWYQQTPGQGLQFLFEYFSETQRNKGNFPGRFSGRQFSNSRSEMNVSTLELGDSALYLCASSPGQTMNTEAFFGQGTRLTVV.

This chain uses TRBV28 with TRBJ1-2; D is unresolved. The CDR3 has 14 residues. Germline V lookup: CDR1 MDHEN, CDR2 SYDVKM. V lost 2 bases and J lost 5, with 12 bases in between. CDR3 sequence reads: CASSLPGDLYGYTF. CDR3 in DNA: TGTGCCAGCAGTTTACCGGGAGACCTGTATGGCTACACCTTC.

The rearrangement links TRBV5-1 to TRBJ1-4; 9 bases fit TRBD1. Germline values: CDR1 SGHRS, CDR2 YFSETQ. The CDR3 spans 14 residues. V shed 1 base and J 8 bases; nucleotides not matched to a gene: 3. The CDR3 nucleotides are TGCGCCAGCAGCTTGACAGGGGGCGAGGAAAAACTGTTTTTT. Its translation: CASSLTGGEEKLFF. The full variable domain, in which reference TRBV5-1 and TRBJ1-4 provide the parts outside the CDR3, is KAGVTQTPRYLIKTRGQQVTLSCSPISGHRSVSWYQQTPGQGLQFLFEYFSETQRNKGNFPGRFSGRQFSNSRSEMNVSTLELGDSALYLCASSLTGGEEKLFFGSGTQLSVL.